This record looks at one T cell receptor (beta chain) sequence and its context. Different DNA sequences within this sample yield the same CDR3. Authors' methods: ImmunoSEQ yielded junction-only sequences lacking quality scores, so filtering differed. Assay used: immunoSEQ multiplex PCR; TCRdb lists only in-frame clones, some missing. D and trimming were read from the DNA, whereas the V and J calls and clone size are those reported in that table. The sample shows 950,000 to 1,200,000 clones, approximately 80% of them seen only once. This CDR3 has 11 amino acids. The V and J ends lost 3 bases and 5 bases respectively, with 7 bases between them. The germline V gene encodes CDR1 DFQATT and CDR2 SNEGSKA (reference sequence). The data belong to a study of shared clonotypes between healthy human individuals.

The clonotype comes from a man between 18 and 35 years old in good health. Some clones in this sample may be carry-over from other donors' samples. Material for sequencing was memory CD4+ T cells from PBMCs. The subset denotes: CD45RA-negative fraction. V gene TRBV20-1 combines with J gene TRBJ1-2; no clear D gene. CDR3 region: CSASGNYGYTF. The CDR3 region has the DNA TGCAGTGCTAGCGGAAATTATGGCTACACCTTC.